Below, 2 T cell receptor beta chains from the same sample are listed, as sequenced in a study of blood T cell repertoires in COVID-19. Method: immunoSEQ multiplex PCR; TCRdb's copy keeps in-frame clones and lacks some. The sample shows 60,000 to 100,000 clones, roughly 90% of them seen only once. Sequencing used peripheral blood. The receptors were sampled from a man aged 50 or older with active COVID-19.

This clone was seen only once. The chain carries TRBV7-9 and TRBJ2-5; 9 nucleotides match TRBD1. J lost 6 bases, V lost 5 bases, and 7 bases had no gene match. The CDR3 sequence is 14 residues long. The germline V gene has CDR1 SEHNR and CDR2 FQNEAQ (reference sequence). The CDR3 sequence is CASSLGQGPQTQYF. The CDR3 bases are TGTGCCAGCAGCCTTGGACAGGGGCCGCAGACCCAGTACTTC.

The DNA for the CDR3 is TGTGCCAGCAGTGCGTTCTCTGGGGCCAACGTCCTGACTTTC. This sequence encodes CASSAFSGANVLTF. The chain is built from TRBV6-4 and TRBJ2-6; D call uncertain. Trimming removed 4 bases from V and 0 bases from J, with 4 bases in between. Germline lookup yields CDR1 MRHNA and CDR2 SNTAGT. This CDR3 has 14 residues.